These 11 T cell receptor beta chains originate from one sample sequenced in a study of CD8 T cells in Susac syndrome. Random hexamers were used to reverse transcribe an amount of roughly 0.5 to 1 ug RNA. TCRdb re-called the immunoSEQ multiplex PCR reads with MiXCR, one entry per CDR3 protein. The data contain some 160,000 distinct CDR3 sequences, about 90% of them seen just once; the ten biggest clones take up around 0.075%. Sequences were obtained from CD4+ T cells from PBMCs. These receptors originate from a human donor in good health.

This clonotype was observed a handful of times. The V and J genes are TRBV5-1 and TRBJ2-7; 8 nucleotides agree with TRBD1. This CDR3 spans 14 amino acids. CDR1 and CDR2 (germline): SGHRS, YFSETQ. Trimming took 1 base from V and 5 from J; bases not matched to a gene: 5. CDR3 region: CASSLIGQGNEQYF. The CDR3 DNA reads as TGCGCCAGCAGCTTGATAGGACAGGGCAACGAGCAGTACTTC.

This chain links TRBV6-5 with TRBJ2-1, with 9 bases that match TRBD2. V trimming: 1 base; J trimming: 7 bases; junction bases outside the gene matches: 8. The germline V gene encodes CDR1 MNHEY and CDR2 SVGAGI. The CDR3 sequence is 16 residues long. CDR3: CASSYFRSGRINEQFF. The CDR3 region has the DNA TGTGCCAGCAGTTACTTCCGAAGCGGGAGGATAAATGAGCAGTTCTTC.

The chain combines TRBV14 with TRBJ1-6, with D perhaps TRBD1 (6 bases). Looked up from germline, CDR1 is SGHDN and CDR2 is FVKESK. The CDR3 length is 15 residues. V was shortened by 0 bases and J by 7 bases, with 10 bases between the two germline ends. The CDR3 reads CASSQDSGANSPLHF. DNA for the CDR3: TGTGCCAGCAGCCAAGATTCGGGGGCGAATTCACCCCTCCACTTT.

This chain links TRBV28 with TRBJ1-2; 9 bases are a match to TRBD1. V trimming: 4 bases; J trimming: 4 bases; junction bases outside the gene matches: 4. Germline CDR1 is MDHEN and CDR2 is SYDVKM. The CDR3 is 14 amino acids. CDR3 DNA: TGTGCCAGCAGTTCAGGACAGGGGACCTATGGCTACACCTTC. Translated: CASSSGQGTYGYTF.

V gene TRBV5-1 combines with J gene TRBJ1-3; D is unclear. This CDR3 is 17 amino acids long. The ends were cut back, 0 bases at V and 4 bases at J, with 17 bases in the middle. Germline V gene sequence: CDR1 SGHRS, CDR2 YFSETQ. CDR3 residues: CASSLGTRAHDGNTIYF. The CDR3 DNA reads as TGCGCCAGCAGCTTGGGGACCCGGGCCCACGACGGAAACACCATATATTTT.

The chain employs TRBV6-7 and TRBJ2-5, with D possibly being TRBD2 (6 bases). TRBV6-7 counts as an open reading frame of uncertain function. The CDR3 length is 13 residues. V dropped 6 bases and J dropped 8 bases, with 16 bases sitting between them. The CDR3 DNA is TGTGCCAGCAGAGGGACGCGGGAAGGTACCCAGTACTTC. It is translated as CASRGTREGTQYF.

The chain is built from TRBV4-1 and TRBJ2-1; TRBD2 agrees at 8 bases. The CDR3 spans 16 residues. The trim removed 6 bases at V and 7 bases at J, leaving 14 bases unmatched. Germline V gene data show CDR1 as MGHRA and CDR2 as YSYEKL. The CDR3 region has the DNA TGCGCCAGCAGGAAGGGTGGTAGCGGGACTCTAAATGAGCAGTTCTTC. This sequence encodes CASRKGGSGTLNEQFF.

This clonotype came up once. The chain combines TRBV11-2 with TRBJ1-2; D call uncertain. V was trimmed by 1 base and J by 8 bases, leaving 8 bases between them. Germline CDR1 SGHAT, CDR2 FQNNGV. This CDR3 contains 12 residues. The CDR3 here is CASSLGKGGYTF. The CDR3 bases are TGTGCCAGCAGCTTAGGCAAGGGCGGCTACACCTTC. Full variable domain (outside the CDR3, taken from reference TRBV11-2 and TRBJ1-2): EAGVAQSPRYKIIEKRQSVAFWCNPISGHATLYWYQQILGQGPKLLIQFQNNGVVDDSQLPKDRFSAERLKGVDSTLKIQPAKLEDSAVYLCASSLGKGGYTFGSGTRLTVV.

V is TRBV27 and J is TRBJ1-2; D not certain. The CDR3 has 15 residues. Germline V gives CDR1 MNHEY, CDR2 SMNVEV (reference sequence). Trimming took off 5 bases at V and 6 bases at J, with 19 bases between the two ends. The CDR3 DNA follows: TGTGCCAGCAGTGCCCTGGCCGGGAGGAGGGATGGCTACACCTTC. It specifies CASSALAGRRDGYTF.

The chain is built from TRBV28 and TRBJ2-2, with a possible D match to TRBD1 (5 bases). Trimming cost V 6 bases and J 3 bases, with 8 bases left between them. Germline-derived CDR1 and CDR2 are MDHEN and SYDVKM. The CDR3 sequence is 13 residues long. Written as DNA, the CDR3 is TGTGCCAGCAGGCCACAGGACACCGGGGAGCTGTTTTTT. Amino acids: CASRPQDTGELFF.

The gene calls are TRBV2 and TRBJ2-5; D possibly matches TRBD1 or TRBD2 (5 bases each). Deletions cut 5 bases from V and 4 bases from J, with 14 bases between. Germline lookup yields CDR1 SNHLY and CDR2 FYNNEI. The CDR3 totals 14 residues. The CDR3, as DNA: TGTGCCAGCAGTCCAGAGGGGCCTTCAGAGACCCAGTACTTC. Amino acids: CASSPEGPSETQYF.